The 23 T cell receptor beta chains listed next were all sequenced from one sample in a study of CD8+CD57+ T cells in acquired aplastic anemia (dated by TCRdb to between 2017 and 2018). Sequencing was performed on an Illumina HiSeq 2000. Genomic DNA served as template for TCR beta VDJ combination and CDR3 sequence profiling. Using fastp at Q25 and MiXCR, TCRdb reprocessed the public reads and kept productive beta chains. Entries that share a CDR3 protein sequence are merged under the most common genes and DNA. The sample table lists under 350,000 distinct CDR3 sequences, around 60% of them with a count of one. The ten biggest clones cover less than 9.5% of the sample. Sequencing input: sorted CD4+, CD8+, or CD8+CD57+ T cells (not recorded which) from PBMCs. These receptors came from a human donor with severe aplastic anemia or a healthy control (not recorded which).

This rearrangement joins TRBV2 to TRBJ1-6; 9 nucleotides align to TRBD1. Germline assignment: CDR1 SNHLY and CDR2 FYNNEI. V was pared by 1 base and J by 8 bases, with 3 bases of the junction left unmatched. CDR3 length: 15 residues. CDR3 residues: CASSEGWTGDSPLHF. As DNA, the CDR3 is TGTGCCAGCAGTGAAGGATGGACAGGGGATTCACCCCTCCACTTT.

J is TRBJ1-1 and V is TRBV19, with D possibly TRBD1 on 5 matching bases. With 6 bases removed from V and 6 bases from J, the gap between germline ends came to 20 bases. Germline values: CDR1 LNHDA, CDR2 SQIVND (reference sequence). The CDR3 length is 15 residues. The chain's CDR3 is CASRNSGGLYAEAFF. The CDR3 nucleotides are TGTGCCAGTAGAAATAGCGGGGGATTATATGCTGAAGCTTTCTTT.

V is TRBV7-7 and J is TRBJ2-3; 9 bases are a match to TRBD2. The CDR3 is made up of 14 amino acids. Germline V gene sequence: CDR1 SSHAT, CDR2 FNYEAQ (reference sequence). This CDR3 is CAGGVAGGTDTQYF. The CDR3, as DNA: TGTGCTGGCGGGGTAGCGGGGGGCACAGATACGCAGTATTTT.

This clonotype occurred many times. J is TRBJ2-5 and V is TRBV11-1; possible D gene TRBD1, 6 bases. CDR3 length: 13 amino acids. The V gene lost 4 bases and the J gene lost 5 bases, with 11 bases spanning the gap. CDR1 SGHAT and CDR2 FQDESV come from the germline V gene (reference sequence). Written as DNA, the CDR3 is TGTGCCAGCAGCTATACAGGGCTGGAGACCCAGTACTTC. This gives the protein CASSYTGLETQYF.

The chain combines TRBV10-3 with TRBJ2-3; 7 bases are shared with TRBD1. CDR1 is ENHRY and CDR2 is SYGVKD in the germline V gene. This CDR3 is 15 amino acids long. Trimming cost V 3 bases and J 3 bases; bases outside gene matches: 6. The CDR3 is CAISDTGVGTDTQYF. In DNA, the CDR3 is TGTGCCATCAGTGATACAGGGGTTGGAACAGATACGCAGTATTTT.

The chain is built from TRBV7-9 and TRBJ2-1; D is uncertain. This CDR3 is 13 amino acids long. Germline values: CDR1 SEHNR, CDR2 FQNEAQ (reference sequence). Trimming took 5 bases from V and 8 from J, leaving 13 bases between them. The CDR3 protein is CASSVVVSYEQFF. As DNA, the CDR3 is TGTGCCAGCAGCGTGGTGGTTAGCTATGAGCAGTTCTTC.

The gene calls are TRBV24-1 and TRBJ2-1, with 9 bases matching TRBD2. The V segment lost 7 bases and the J segment 6 bases; nucleotides outside the gene matches: 0. The CDR3 contains 12 residues. Germline assignment: CDR1 KGHDR and CDR2 SFDVKD. In DNA, the CDR3 is TGTGCCACCAGGGGACTAGCCAATGAGCAGTTCTTC. Amino acid sequence: CATRGLANEQFF.

The V gene is TRBV10-3, the J gene TRBJ2-7, with no clear D. The V end was cut by 4 bases, the J end by 0 bases, with 16 bases between. The CDR3 extends over 16 amino acids. In germline, CDR1 is ENHRY, CDR2 SYGVKD. The CDR3, as DNA: TGTGCCATCAGTGGGGTTTTGGGGATGACCTCCTACGAGCAGTACTTC. Its protein product is CAISGVLGMTSYEQYF.

The gene calls are TRBV5-1 and TRBJ2-7; 8 nucleotides match TRBD2. The CDR3 spans 15 residues. V lost 6 bases and J lost 2; bases outside the gene matches: 10. The V gene's germline CDR1 is SGHRS and CDR2 YFSETQ. Written as DNA, the CDR3 is TGCGCCAGCAAGGCAGCGGGGGCCTCCACCTACGAGCAGTACTTC. Residues: CASKAAGASTYEQYF.

The chain joins TRBV2 to TRBJ1-1; no clear D. CDR3 length equals 17 residues. Germline CDR1 is SNHLY and CDR2 is FYNNEI. The germline V and J ends were trimmed by 0 bases and 1 base, with 15 bases remaining between them. The CDR3 loop reads CASSEALVGPGNTEAFF. CDR3 DNA: TGTGCCAGCAGTGAAGCGCTTGTCGGTCCAGGGAACACTGAAGCTTTCTTT.

This clonotype was recorded many times. The V and J genes are TRBV4-3 and TRBJ1-5; D not resolved. V lost 0 bases and J 3 bases, leaving 12 bases between the germline ends. The V gene's germline CDR1 is LGHNA and CDR2 YSLEER. The CDR3 is 16 residues long. This chain's CDR3 is CASSQDLTVPNQPQHF. For the CDR3, the DNA is TGCGCCAGCAGCCAAGATCTTACAGTTCCCAATCAGCCCCAGCATTTT.

J is TRBJ2-4 and V is TRBV7-2; D gene ambiguous. The CDR3 has 15 residues. Per germline, CDR1 SGHTA and CDR2 FQGNSA. The V end was cut by 0 bases, the J end by 0 bases, with 6 bases between. CDR3 region: CASSLAVIAKNIQYF. As DNA, the CDR3 is TGTGCCAGCAGCTTAGCGGTTATAGCCAAAAACATTCAGTACTTC.

The rearrangement links TRBV7-9 to TRBJ2-7, with D uncertain. The CDR3 spans 15 residues. The V end was cut by 6 bases, the J end by 4 bases, with 19 bases between. CDR1 is SEHNR and CDR2 is FQNEAQ in the germline V gene (reference sequence). The CDR3 spells CASRQGPGLRYEQYF. DNA for the CDR3: TGTGCCAGCAGACAAGGACCCGGGCTAAGGTACGAGCAGTACTTC.

The chain carries TRBV28 and TRBJ1-5, with 7 bases fitting TRBD1. The trim removed 3 bases at V and 6 bases at J, leaving 5 bases unmatched. Germline CDR1 and CDR2: MDHEN and SYDVKM. CDR3 length: 14 residues. CDR3 nucleotides: TGTGCCAGCAGTTTCAGGGGGGGGGGTCAGCCCCAGCATTTT. The encoded protein is CASSFRGGGQPQHF.

This clonotype turned up a few times. The rearrangement joins TRBV7-9 to TRBJ1-6; 10 nucleotides align to TRBD1. CDR1 is SEHNR and CDR2 is FQNEAQ in the germline V gene (reference sequence). The CDR3 consists of 20 residues. With V trimmed by 5 bases and J by 9 bases, 22 bases remained unmatched. CDR3 sequence reads: CASSLGPGTGDLAVRSPLHF. In DNA, the CDR3 is TGTGCCAGCAGCCTTGGCCCCGGGACAGGGGACCTTGCGGTTCGTTCACCCCTCCACTTT. Complete variable domain (other parts from reference TRBV7-9 and TRBJ1-6): DTGVSQNPRHKITKRGQNVTFRCDPISEHNRLYWYRQTLGQGPEFLTYFQNEAQLEKSRLLSDRFSAERPKGSFSTLEIQRTEQGDSAMYLCASSLGPGTGDLAVRSPLHFGNGTRLTVT.

V usage is TRBV5-4 and J usage is TRBJ1-1; D gene unclear. The germline V gene encodes CDR1 SGHNT and CDR2 YYREEE (reference sequence). The CDR3 contains 14 residues. Trimming cost V 0 bases and J 8 bases, with 14 bases left between them. In DNA form, the CDR3 reads TGTGCCAGCAGCTTGGCTCTGCTACCGTCGGAAGCTTTCTTT. It translates to CASSLALLPSEAFF.

This clonotype was counted many times. The chain joins TRBV28 to TRBJ2-7, with D possibly matching TRBD2 (5 bases). V lost 5 bases, J lost 4 bases, and 9 bases lay in between. The germline V gene has CDR1 MDHEN and CDR2 SYDVKM. This CDR3 is built from 12 residues. The CDR3: CASSRTGYEQYF. Here the CDR3 DNA reads TGTGCCAGCAGTCGGACGGGATACGAGCAGTACTTC.

This clonotype was counted a single time. The chain joins TRBV15 to TRBJ2-3; no clear D. V shed 1 base and J shed 0 bases, with 11 bases lying between them. This CDR3 is 16 amino acids long. CDR1 and CDR2 (germline): LNHNV, YYDKDF (reference sequence). CDR3 protein: CATSRGSAASTDTQYF. DNA of the CDR3: TGTGCCACCAGCAGAGGTTCCGCGGCTAGCACAGATACGCAGTATTTT.

This clonotype has just a few counts. Possible read error: a much larger clone is one base away. This chain joins TRBV5-1 and TRBJ2-2; the match to TRBD1 covers 9 bases. The CDR3 extends over 15 amino acids. Germline V CDR1 and CDR2: SGHRS, YFSETQ. CDR3 bases: TGCGCCAGCAGCTCGACAGGGGGGAACACCGGGGGGCTGTTTTTT. Its protein product is CASSSTGGNTGGLFF.

The V gene is TRBV19, the J gene TRBJ2-2; 8 nucleotides agree with TRBD1. The junction had 6 bases not matched to a gene; V was cut back by 3 bases and J by 3 bases. The CDR3 consists of 16 residues. CDR1 is LNHDA and CDR2 is SQIVND in the germline V gene (reference sequence). CDR3 nucleotides: TGTGCCAGTAGTATGAAGGACAGGGAGGACACCGGGGAGCTGTTTTTT. This gives the protein CASSMKDREDTGELFF.

This clonotype was recorded a few times. The chain is built from TRBV7-2 and TRBJ2-7; D not certain. Deletions cut 5 bases from V and 6 bases from J, with 14 bases between. CDR3 length: 13 amino acids. CDR1 and CDR2 from the germline V gene are SGHTA and FQGNSA. The CDR3 DNA reads as TGTGCCAGCAGCCATCTACGGACGGGCGAGCAGTACTTC. Protein: CASSHLRTGEQYF.

Many counts were recorded for this clonotype. The chain joins TRBV5-5 to TRBJ2-7; D call uncertain. Trimming stripped 4 bases from V and 0 bases from J, with 11 bases between. Germline V gives CDR1 SGHKS, CDR2 YYEKEE (reference sequence). This CDR3 is 14 amino acids long. DNA for the CDR3: TGTGCCAGCAGCCCCGGGTCCTACTCCTACGAGCAGTACTTC. Encoded protein: CASSPGSYSYEQYF.

The chain couples TRBV7-9 to TRBJ2-7; D not resolved. The CDR3 covers 10 residues. Per germline, CDR1 SEHNR and CDR2 FQNEAQ (reference sequence). CDR3 DNA sequence: TGTGCCAGCAGCTTGACACCCCAGGTCGTC. Translating it yields CASSLTPQVV.